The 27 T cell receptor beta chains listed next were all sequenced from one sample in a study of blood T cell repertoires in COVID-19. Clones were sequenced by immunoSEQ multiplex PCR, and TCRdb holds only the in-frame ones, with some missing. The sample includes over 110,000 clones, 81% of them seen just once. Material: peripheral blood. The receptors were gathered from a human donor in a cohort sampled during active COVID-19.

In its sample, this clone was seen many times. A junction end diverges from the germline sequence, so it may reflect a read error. CDR3 residues: CASSFGTSNYEHYF. CDR3 nucleotide sequence: TGTGCCAGCAGTTTCGGGACTTCTAATTACGAGCACTACTTC. The chain has TRBV28 and TRBJ2-7; maybe TRBD2 (6 bases). This CDR3 comprises 14 residues. CDR1 is MDHEN and CDR2 is SYDVKM in the germline V gene.

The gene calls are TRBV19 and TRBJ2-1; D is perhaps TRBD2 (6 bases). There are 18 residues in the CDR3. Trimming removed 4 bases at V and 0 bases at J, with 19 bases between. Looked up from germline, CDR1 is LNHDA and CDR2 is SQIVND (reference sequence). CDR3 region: CASSNWPWGDGSYNEQFF. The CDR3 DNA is TGTGCCAGTAGTAACTGGCCGTGGGGGGATGGCTCCTACAATGAGCAGTTCTTC.

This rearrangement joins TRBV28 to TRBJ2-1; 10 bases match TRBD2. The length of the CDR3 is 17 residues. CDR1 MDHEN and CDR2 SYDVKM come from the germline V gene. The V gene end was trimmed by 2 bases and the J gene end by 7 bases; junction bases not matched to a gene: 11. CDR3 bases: TGTGCCAGCAGTTTAGGAAGGGGGCTAGCGGGAGAAAATGAGCAGTTCTTC. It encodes CASSLGRGLAGENEQFF.

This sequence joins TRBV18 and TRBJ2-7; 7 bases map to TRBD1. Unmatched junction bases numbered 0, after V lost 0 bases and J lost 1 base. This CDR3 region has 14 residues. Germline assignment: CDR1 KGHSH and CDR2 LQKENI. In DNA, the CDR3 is TGTGCCAGCTCACCACCGGACAGGTCCTACGAGCAGTACTTC. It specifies CASSPPDRSYEQYF.

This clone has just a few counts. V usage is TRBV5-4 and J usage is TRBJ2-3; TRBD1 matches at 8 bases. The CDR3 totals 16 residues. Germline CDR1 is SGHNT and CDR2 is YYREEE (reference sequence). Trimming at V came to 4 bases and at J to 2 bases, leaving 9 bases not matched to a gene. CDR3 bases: TGTGCCAGCAGCGATAAACGACAGGGGCACACAGATACGCAGTATTTT. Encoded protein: CASSDKRQGHTDTQYF.

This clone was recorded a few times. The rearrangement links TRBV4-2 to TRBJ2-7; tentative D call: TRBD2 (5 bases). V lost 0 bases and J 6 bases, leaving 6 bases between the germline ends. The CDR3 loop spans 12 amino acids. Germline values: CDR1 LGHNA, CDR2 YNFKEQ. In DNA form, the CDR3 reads TGTGCCAGCAGCCAAGACGCGGGCGAGCAGTACTTC. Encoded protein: CASSQDAGEQYF.

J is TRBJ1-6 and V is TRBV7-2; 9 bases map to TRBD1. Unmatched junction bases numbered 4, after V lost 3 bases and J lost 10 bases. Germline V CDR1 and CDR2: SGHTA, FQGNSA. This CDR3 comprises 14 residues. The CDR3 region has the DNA TGTGCCAGCAGCTTGGGACAGGGTTTGTCACCCCTCCACTTT. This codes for CASSLGQGLSPLHF.

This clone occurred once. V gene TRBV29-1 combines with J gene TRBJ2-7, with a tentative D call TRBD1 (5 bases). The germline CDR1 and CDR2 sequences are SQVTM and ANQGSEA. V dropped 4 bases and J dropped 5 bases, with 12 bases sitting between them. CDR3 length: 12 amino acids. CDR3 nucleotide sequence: TGCAGCGTTGTGGACACGAAGGACGAGCAGTACTTC. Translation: CSVVDTKDEQYF.

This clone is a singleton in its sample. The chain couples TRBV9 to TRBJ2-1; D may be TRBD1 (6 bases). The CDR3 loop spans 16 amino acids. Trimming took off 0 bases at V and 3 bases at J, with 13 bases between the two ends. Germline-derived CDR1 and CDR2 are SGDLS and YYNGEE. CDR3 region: CASSVGDRTDYNEQFF. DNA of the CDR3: TGTGCCAGCAGCGTAGGGGATAGGACAGACTACAATGAGCAGTTCTTC.

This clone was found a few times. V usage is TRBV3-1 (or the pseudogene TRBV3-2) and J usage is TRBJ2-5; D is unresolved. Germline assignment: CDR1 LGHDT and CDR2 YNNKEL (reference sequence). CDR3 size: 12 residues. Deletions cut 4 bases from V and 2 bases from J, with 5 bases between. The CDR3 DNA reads TGTGCCAGCAGCCGTAGTCAAGAGACCCAGTACTTC. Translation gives CASSRSQETQYF.

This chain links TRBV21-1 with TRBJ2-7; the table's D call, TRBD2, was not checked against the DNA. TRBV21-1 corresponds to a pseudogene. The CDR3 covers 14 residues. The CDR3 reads CAKSGTTSSYEQYF. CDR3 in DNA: TGTGCCAAGTCCGGGACTACAAGCTCCTACGAGCAGTACTTC.

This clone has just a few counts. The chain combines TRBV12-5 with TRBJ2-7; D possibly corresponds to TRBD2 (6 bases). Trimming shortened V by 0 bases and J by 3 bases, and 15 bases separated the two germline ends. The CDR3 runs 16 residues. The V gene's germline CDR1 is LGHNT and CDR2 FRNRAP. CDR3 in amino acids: CASGLVRGSQIYEQYF. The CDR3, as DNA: TGTGCTAGTGGTTTGGTACGGGGGAGCCAGATCTACGAGCAGTACTTC. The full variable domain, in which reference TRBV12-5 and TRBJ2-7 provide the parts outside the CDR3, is DARVTQTPRHKVTEMGQEVTMRCQPILGHNTVFWYRQTMMQGLELLAYFRNRAPLDDSGMPKDRFSAEMPDATLATLKIQPSEPRDSAVYFCASGLVRGSQIYEQYFGPGTRLTVT.

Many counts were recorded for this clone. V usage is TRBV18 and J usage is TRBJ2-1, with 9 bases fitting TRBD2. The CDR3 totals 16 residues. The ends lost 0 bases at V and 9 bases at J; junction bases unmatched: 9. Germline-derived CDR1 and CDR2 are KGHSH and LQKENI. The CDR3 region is CASSPPGSGRPLEQFF. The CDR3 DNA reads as TGTGCCAGCTCACCACCGGGGAGCGGGAGGCCCCTTGAGCAGTTCTTC. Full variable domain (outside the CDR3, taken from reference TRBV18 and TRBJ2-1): NAGVMQNPRHLVRRRGQEARLRCSPMKGHSHVYWYRQLPEEGLKFMVYLQKENIIDESGMPKERFSAEFPKEGPSILRIQQVVRGDSAAYFCASSPPGSGRPLEQFFGPGTRLTVL.

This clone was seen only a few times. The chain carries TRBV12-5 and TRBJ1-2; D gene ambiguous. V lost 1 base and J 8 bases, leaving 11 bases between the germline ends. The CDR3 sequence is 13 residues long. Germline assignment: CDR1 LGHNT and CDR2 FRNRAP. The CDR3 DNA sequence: TGTGCTAGTGGTTTGGGAGGGTGGAGGGGCTACACCTTC. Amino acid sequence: CASGLGGWRGYTF.

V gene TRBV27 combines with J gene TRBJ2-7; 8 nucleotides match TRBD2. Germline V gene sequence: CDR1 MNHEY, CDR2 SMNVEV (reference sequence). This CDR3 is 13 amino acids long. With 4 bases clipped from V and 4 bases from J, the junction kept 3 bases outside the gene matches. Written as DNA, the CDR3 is TGTGCCAGCAGTTGGGTAGCGGGATACGAGCAGTACTTC. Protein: CASSWVAGYEQYF.

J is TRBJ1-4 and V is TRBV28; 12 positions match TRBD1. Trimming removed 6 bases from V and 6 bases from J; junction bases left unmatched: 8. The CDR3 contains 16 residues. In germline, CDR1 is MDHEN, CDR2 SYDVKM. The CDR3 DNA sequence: TGTGCCAGCAGAGGGACAGGGGGCGCCGGATATGAAAAACTGTTTTTT. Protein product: CASRGTGGAGYEKLFF.

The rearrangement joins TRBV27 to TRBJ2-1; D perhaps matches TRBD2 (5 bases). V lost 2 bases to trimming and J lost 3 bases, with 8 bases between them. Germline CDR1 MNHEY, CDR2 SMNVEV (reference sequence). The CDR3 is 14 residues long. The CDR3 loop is CASSLAGGYNEQFF. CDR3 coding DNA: TGTGCCAGCAGTTTAGCGGGTGGCTACAATGAGCAGTTCTTC.

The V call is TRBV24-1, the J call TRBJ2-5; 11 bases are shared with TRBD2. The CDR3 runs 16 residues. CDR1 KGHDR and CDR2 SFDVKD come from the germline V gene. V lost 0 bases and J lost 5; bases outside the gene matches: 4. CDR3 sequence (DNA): TGTGCCACCAGTGATTTGAATTCTAGCGGGAGGGAGACCCAGTACTTC. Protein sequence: CATSDLNSSGRETQYF.

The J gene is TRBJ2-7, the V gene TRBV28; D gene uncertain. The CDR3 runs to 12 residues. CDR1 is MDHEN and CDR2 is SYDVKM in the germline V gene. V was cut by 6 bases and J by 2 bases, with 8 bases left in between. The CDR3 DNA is TGTGCCAGCAGCATCCCCCCCTACGAGCAGTACTTC. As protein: CASSIPPYEQYF.

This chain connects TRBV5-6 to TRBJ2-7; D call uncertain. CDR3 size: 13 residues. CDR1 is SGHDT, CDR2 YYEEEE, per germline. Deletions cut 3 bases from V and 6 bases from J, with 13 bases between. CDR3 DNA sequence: TGTGCCAGCAGCTCGGCCCAGGTGGGCGAGCAGTACTTC. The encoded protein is CASSSAQVGEQYF.

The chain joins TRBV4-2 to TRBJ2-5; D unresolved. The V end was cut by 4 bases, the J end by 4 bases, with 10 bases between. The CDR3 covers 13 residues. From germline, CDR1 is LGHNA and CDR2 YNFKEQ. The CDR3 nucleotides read TGTGCCAGCAGCCGTTTTTCGTTAGAGACCCAGTACTTC. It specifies CASSRFSLETQYF.

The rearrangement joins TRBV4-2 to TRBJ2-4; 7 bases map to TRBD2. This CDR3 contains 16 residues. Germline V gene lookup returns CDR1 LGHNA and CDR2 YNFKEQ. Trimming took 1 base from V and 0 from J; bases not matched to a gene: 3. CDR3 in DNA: TGTGCCAGCAGCCAAGGGGAGGGCCTAGCCAAAAACATTCAGTACTTC. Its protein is CASSQGEGLAKNIQYF.

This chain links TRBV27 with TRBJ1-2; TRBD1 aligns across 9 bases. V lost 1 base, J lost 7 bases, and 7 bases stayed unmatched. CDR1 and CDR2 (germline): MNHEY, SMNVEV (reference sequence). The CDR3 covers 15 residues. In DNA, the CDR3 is TGTGCCAGCAGTTTATTGGGACAGGGATCTAGTGGCTACACCTTC. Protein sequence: CASSLLGQGSSGYTF.

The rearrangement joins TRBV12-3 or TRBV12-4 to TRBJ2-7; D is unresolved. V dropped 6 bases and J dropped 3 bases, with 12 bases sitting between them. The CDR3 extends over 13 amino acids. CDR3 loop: CASSPTVGYEQYF. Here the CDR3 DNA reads TGTGCCAGCAGCCCGACTGTGGGCTACGAGCAGTACTTC.

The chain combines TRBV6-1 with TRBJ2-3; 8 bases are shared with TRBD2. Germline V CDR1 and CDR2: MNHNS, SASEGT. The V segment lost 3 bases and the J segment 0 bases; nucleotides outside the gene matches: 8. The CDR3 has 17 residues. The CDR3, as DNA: TGTGCCAGCAGTGACCCAACGACTAGCGCTAGCACAGATACGCAGTATTTT. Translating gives CASSDPTTSASTDTQYF.

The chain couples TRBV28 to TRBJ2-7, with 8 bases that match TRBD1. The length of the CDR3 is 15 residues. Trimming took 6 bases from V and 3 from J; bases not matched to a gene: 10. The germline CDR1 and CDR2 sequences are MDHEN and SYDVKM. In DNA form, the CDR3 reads TGTGCCAGCAGCCCACAGGGGGGACAGAACTACGAGCAGTACTTC. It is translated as CASSPQGGQNYEQYF.

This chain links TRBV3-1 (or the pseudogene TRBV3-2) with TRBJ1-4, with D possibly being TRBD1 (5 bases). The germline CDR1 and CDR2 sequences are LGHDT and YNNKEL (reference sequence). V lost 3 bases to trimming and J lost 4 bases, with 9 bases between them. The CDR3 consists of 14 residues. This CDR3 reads CASSQEGFNEKLFF. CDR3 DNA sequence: TGTGCCAGCAGCCAGGAGGGGTTTAATGAAAAACTGTTTTTT.